Presented here are 16 T cell receptor beta chains from one specimen sequenced in a study of T-cell reconstitution after alpha-beta-depleted transplantation in children. TCRbeta library preparation incorporated unique molecular identifiers. TCRdb fed the PCR reads into MiXCR, producing one record per CDR3 protein. The sample shows around 800,000 distinct CDR3 sequences, 16% of them seen only once. The source material was PBMCs, mostly from graft donor cells, sampled 360 days after TCRalphabeta/CD19-depleted stem cell transplant. Receptors were obtained from a male patient aged 10 to 17 who had a stem cell transplant for acute lymphoblastic leukemia, so the T cells may come from the graft donor.

This clonotype has ten or more counts. The genes are TRBV5-1 and TRBJ2-1; 13 bases align to TRBD2. Per the germline V gene, CDR1 is SGHRS and CDR2 is YFSETQ. The CDR3 is made up of 22 amino acids. V gave up 0 bases and J gave up 0 bases; unmatched junction bases: 15. The CDR3 nucleotides read TGCGCCAGCAGCTTGGTTTTGACCCCGGGGACTAGCGGGAAGAGCTCCTACAATGAGCAGTTCTTC. The encoded protein is CASSLVLTPGTSGKSSYNEQFF.

The chain recombines TRBV7-2 with TRBJ2-5, with 7 nucleotides matching TRBD2. J was trimmed by 1 base and V by 1 base; bases with no gene match: 3. Germline V gives CDR1 SGHTA, CDR2 FQGNSA. The CDR3 length is 15 residues. This CDR3 reads CASSLVGRSQETQYF. The CDR3 DNA sequence: TGTGCCAGCAGCTTAGTCGGGAGGAGCCAAGAGACCCAGTACTTC. Looking up the rest from reference TRBV7-2 and TRBJ2-5 gives the full variable domain: GAGVSQSPSNKVTEKGKDVELRCDPISGHTALYWYRQSLGQGLEFLIYFQGNSAPDKSGLPSDRFSAERTGGSVSTLTIQRTQQEDSAVYLCASSLVGRSQETQYFGPGTRLLVL.

The chain employs TRBV6-5 and TRBJ2-7, with D possibly called TRBD1 or TRBD2 (5 bases each). Trimming cost V 2 bases and J 5 bases, with 19 bases left between them. The CDR3 covers 16 residues. Germline-derived CDR1 and CDR2 are MNHEY and SVGAGI. The CDR3 DNA is TGTGCCAGCAGTTACGGCAGACAGTCGAGGGGCAACGAGCAGTACTTC. The encoded protein is CASSYGRQSRGNEQYF.

This clonotype was detected many times. J is TRBJ2-7 and V is TRBV5-6; 9 bases fit TRBD1. This CDR3 contains 14 residues. CDR1 SGHDT and CDR2 YYEEEE come from the germline V gene. The J segment lost 2 bases and the V segment lost 7 bases, leaving 7 bases of the junction unmatched. Here the CDR3 reads CASSTRQGAYEQYF. Written as DNA, the CDR3 is TGTGCCAGCTCCACGCGACAGGGGGCCTACGAGCAGTACTTC.

V gene TRBV2 combines with J gene TRBJ2-1; D is possibly TRBD1 or TRBD2 (5 bases each). CDR1 SNHLY and CDR2 FYNNEI come from the germline V gene. The CDR3 sequence is 14 residues long. The V end lost 7 bases, the J end lost 2 bases, and 12 bases lay between the germline ends. CDR3 region: CASIRDVTYNEQFF. CDR3 in DNA: TGTGCCAGCATCCGGGACGTTACCTACAATGAGCAGTTCTTC.

CDR3 DNA sequence: TGCAGCGTTGAAGTCCCAAATCCTGGAGATACGCAGTATTTT. It translates to CSVEVPNPGDTQYF. The gene calls are TRBV29-1 and TRBJ2-3; D not resolved. The CDR3 contains 14 residues. CDR1 is SQVTM, CDR2 ANQGSEA, per germline. V was clipped by 1 base and J by 5 bases, with 13 bases between them.

The rearrangement links TRBV7-8 to TRBJ2-1; D possibly uses TRBD1 or TRBD2 (6 bases each). Germline loops: CDR1 SGHVS, CDR2 FQNEAQ. V shed 3 bases and J shed 7 bases, with 31 bases lying between them. This CDR3 spans 20 amino acids. CDR3 sequence: CASSFPGATLYEGVDNEQFF. The CDR3 bases are TGTGCCAGCAGCTTTCCGGGGGCGACCCTTTATGAGGGAGTTGATAATGAGCAGTTCTTC. The whole variable domain, remainder taken from reference TRBV7-8 and TRBJ2-1, is GAGVSQSPRYKVAKRGQDVALRCDPISGHVSLFWYQQALGQGPEFLTYFQNEAQLDKSGLPSDRFFAERPEGSVSTLKIQRTQQEDSAVYLCASSFPGATLYEGVDNEQFFGPGTRLTVL.

The table lists this clonotype with many counts. CDR3 protein: CASSLDGIGLFF. The DNA of the CDR3 is TGTGCCAGCAGTTTAGATGGAATCGGACTGTTTTTT. The genes are TRBV12-3 or TRBV12-4 and TRBJ1-4; D remains ambiguous. Trimming shortened V by 1 base and J by 13 bases, and 10 bases separated the two germline ends. The CDR3 covers 12 residues.

This chain joins TRBV20-1 and TRBJ2-7; 7 bases align to TRBD2. Per germline, CDR1 DFQATT and CDR2 SNEGSKA (reference sequence). The CDR3 totals 15 residues. Trimming cost V 3 bases and J 4 bases; bases outside gene matches: 12. CDR3 protein: CSASPGGWDPYEQYF. DNA of the CDR3: TGCAGTGCTAGTCCCGGGGGGTGGGATCCTTACGAGCAGTACTTC.

In this sample, this clonotype turned up many times. The chain has TRBV12-3 or TRBV12-4 and TRBJ2-3; TRBD2 agrees at 7 bases. The CDR3 contains 15 residues. After removal of 3 bases from V and 2 bases from J, the junction contained 5 bases not matched to a gene. DNA of the CDR3: TGTGCCAGCAGTTTCGGCGGGAGTTTCACAGATACGCAGTATTTT. Translated, it gives CASSFGGSFTDTQYF.

This clonotype was found a few times. The chain carries TRBV24-1 and TRBJ2-5; TRBD1 aligns across 8 bases. V lost 5 bases and J lost 1; bases outside the gene matches: 14. There are 18 residues in the CDR3. CDR1 is KGHDR and CDR2 is SFDVKD in the germline V gene. The CDR3 region is CATSAVGQGPDFQETQYF. The CDR3 DNA is TGTGCCACCAGTGCCGTTGGACAGGGACCTGACTTCCAAGAGACCCAGTACTTC.

The genes are TRBV20-1 and TRBJ2-7; 9 bases are a match to TRBD2. CDR1 and CDR2 (germline): DFQATT, SNEGSKA (reference sequence). The length of the CDR3 is 12 residues. V dropped 7 bases and J dropped 4; count of bases not matched to a gene: 5. CDR3 in amino acids: CSEAGGPYEQYF. The DNA of the CDR3 is TGCAGTGAAGCGGGAGGACCGTACGAGCAGTACTTC.

This clonotype came up a few times. The J gene is TRBJ2-3, the V gene TRBV6-4; no definite D call. The CDR3 covers 14 residues. Trimming pared 4 bases from V and 0 bases from J, leaving 8 bases between. Germline-derived CDR1 and CDR2 are MRHNA and SNTAGT. CDR3 residues: CASSVGYSTDTQYF. The CDR3 coding sequence is TGTGCCAGCAGTGTCGGATACAGCACAGATACGCAGTATTTT.

The chain combines TRBV5-1 with TRBJ2-7; TRBD1 aligns across 8 bases. V was clipped by 4 bases and J by 5 bases; unmatched bases: 8. Per germline, CDR1 SGHRS and CDR2 YFSETQ. This CDR3 spans 14 amino acids. CDR3 nucleotide sequence: TGCGCCAGCAGCGGACGGACAGGGAGGAACGAGCAGTACTTC. Protein sequence: CASSGRTGRNEQYF.

The chain uses TRBV6-4 and TRBJ2-1; 8 bases are shared with TRBD2. The germline V gene has CDR1 MRHNA and CDR2 SNTAGT. Losses at the gene ends were 3 bases for V and 8 bases for J; bases not matched to a gene: 9. The CDR3 has 15 amino acids. CDR3 loop: CASSDPGGVNDEQFF. CDR3 sequence (DNA): TGTGCCAGCAGTGATCCGGGAGGGGTTAACGATGAGCAGTTCTTC.

J is TRBJ2-1 and V is TRBV6-1; TRBD1 aligns across 10 bases. The CDR3 loop spans 16 amino acids. J lost 7 bases, V lost 5 bases, and 11 bases had no gene match. Germline-derived CDR1 and CDR2 are MNHNS and SASEGT. CDR3 in amino acids: CASSRPSGGQGNEQFF. The CDR3 bases are TGTGCCAGCAGTCGCCCTTCTGGGGGACAGGGGAATGAGCAGTTCTTC.